The 19 T cell receptor beta chains below were found in one sample sequenced in a study of cytomegalovirus exposure and HLA in healthy donors. This PCR relied on a set of 60 Vbeta primers and 13 Jbeta primers. Produced via immunoSEQ multiplex PCR; TCRdb's table is partial and in-frame only. Of 110,000 to 150,000 clones in the sample, roughly 80% were seen once. Sequences were obtained from PBMCs. The receptors here all came from a man aged 35-49 years in good health and CMV-seronegative.

The chain is built from TRBV13 and TRBJ2-4, with 10 bases aligning to TRBD2. This CDR3 spans 16 amino acids. Germline trimming cut 5 bases from V and 3 bases from J; bases unmatched to any gene: 7. From germline, CDR1 is PRHDT and CDR2 FYEKMQ (reference sequence). CDR3 region: CASSPLAGGFKNIQYF. In DNA form, the CDR3 reads TGTGCCAGCAGCCCGTTAGCGGGGGGATTCAAAAACATTCAGTACTTC.

In this sample, this clone turned up once. The V and J genes are TRBV28 and TRBJ1-1; no clear D gene. V was trimmed by 10 bases and J by 0 bases, leaving 21 bases between them. In germline, CDR1 is MDHEN, CDR2 SYDVKM. This CDR3 contains 16 residues. The chain's CDR3 is CATIGLPGKMNTEAFF. CDR3 sequence (DNA): TGTGCCACCATTGGGTTGCCGGGGAAAATGAACACTGAAGCTTTCTTT.

V gene TRBV10-3 combines with J gene TRBJ1-5, with 7 bases aligning to TRBD1. The CDR3 runs to 15 residues. Germline V CDR1 and CDR2: ENHRY, SYGVKD. V lost 3 bases and J lost 7; bases outside the gene matches: 9. The DNA of the CDR3 is TGTGCCATCAGTGAAGATGTTGGAGGGGGCCAGCCCCAGCATTTT. It is translated as CAISEDVGGGQPQHF.

This clone was found a few times. The rearrangement joins TRBV18 to TRBJ2-2; D possibly corresponds to TRBD1 (6 bases). Per germline, CDR1 KGHSH and CDR2 LQKENI. V lost 3 bases, J lost 1 base, and 6 bases lay in between. The CDR3 covers 14 residues. The CDR3 nucleotides read TGTGCCAGCTCACCGGACAGGAACACCGGGGAGCTGTTTTTT. Translated: CASSPDRNTGELFF.

V and J are TRBV11-2 and TRBJ1-1; D might be TRBD1 (5 bases). CDR3 size: 14 residues. The germline V gene encodes CDR1 SGHAT and CDR2 FQNNGV. The germline V and J ends were trimmed by 5 bases and 3 bases, with 13 bases remaining between them. The CDR3 DNA follows: TGTGCCAGCAGCCCCCACCGGGGGGACACTGAAGCTTTCTTT. Its translation is CASSPHRGDTEAFF.

The chain links TRBV29-1 to TRBJ2-7; D may be TRBD2 (6 bases). The germline gives CDR1 SQVTM, CDR2 ANQGSEA. CDR3 length: 12 residues. Trimming removed 4 bases at V and 3 bases at J, with 10 bases between. The CDR3 sequence: CSVGLADYEQYF. CDR3 DNA: TGCAGCGTTGGGTTAGCGGACTACGAGCAGTACTTC.

This clone was observed a single time. The chain employs TRBV6-4 and TRBJ1-1; D call uncertain. Trimming stripped 6 bases from V and 1 base from J, with 9 bases between. Germline-derived CDR1 and CDR2 are MRHNA and SNTAGT. This CDR3 contains 13 residues. The CDR3 DNA reads TGTGCCAGCAGCGTCCGGGAGAACACTGAAGCTTTCTTT. Protein product: CASSVRENTEAFF.

This clone appeared a single time. CDR3 nucleotides: TGTGCCAGCAGCGTGACTCGGGAGTCCTACGGCTACACCTTC. Protein sequence: CASSVTRESYGYTF. The chain couples TRBV9 to TRBJ1-2; D not resolved. CDR1 SGDLS and CDR2 YYNGEE come from the germline V gene. The CDR3 extends over 14 amino acids. V dropped 2 bases and J dropped 8 bases, with 16 bases sitting between them. Full variable domain (remainder filled in from reference TRBV9 and TRBJ1-2): DSGVTQTPKHLITATGQRVTLRCSPRSGDLSVYWYQQSLDQGLQFLIQYYNGEERAKGNILERFSAQQFPDLHSELNLSSLELGDSALYFCASSVTRESYGYTFGSGTRLTVV.

The chain is built from TRBV12-5 and TRBJ1-1; TRBD1 matches 9 bases. Trimming cost V 6 bases and J 6 bases; bases outside gene matches: 14. In germline, CDR1 is LGHNT, CDR2 FRNRAP. This CDR3 comprises 16 residues. CDR3 nucleotide sequence: TGTGCTAGTGGCTCCGTCCCGGGACAGGGTATACCTGAAGCTTTCTTT. It specifies CASGSVPGQGIPEAFF.

The CDR3 DNA follows: TGTGCCTGGAGTGTAGGGGGCAATCAGCCCCAGCATTTT. Translation gives CAWSVGGNQPQHF. This sequence joins TRBV30 and TRBJ1-5; tentative D call: TRBD1 (5 bases). The CDR3 covers 13 residues. Germline lookup yields CDR1 GTSNPN and CDR2 SVGIG (reference sequence). Trimming removed 0 bases from V and 2 bases from J, with 5 bases in between.

This chain joins TRBV7-8 and TRBJ1-1; D is possibly TRBD1 (6 bases). Germline V gene data show CDR1 as SGHVS and CDR2 as FQNEAQ. This CDR3 comprises 14 residues. Trimming shortened V by 1 base and J by 5 bases, and 11 bases separated the two germline ends. The CDR3 here is CASSLVGRGTEAFF. Here the CDR3 DNA reads TGTGCCAGCAGCTTAGTTGGCAGGGGAACTGAAGCTTTCTTT.

The J gene is TRBJ2-7, the V gene TRBV7-9; the match to TRBD1 covers 11 bases. Losses at the gene ends were 4 bases for V and 4 bases for J; bases not matched to a gene: 6. This CDR3 contains 15 residues. Looked up from germline, CDR1 is SEHNR and CDR2 is FQNEAQ (reference sequence). The CDR3 sequence: CASSSGGTGGYEQYF. CDR3 bases: TGTGCCAGCAGCTCAGGGGGGACAGGGGGATACGAGCAGTACTTC.

The chain carries TRBV18 and TRBJ2-5; D not resolved. Germline CDR1 is KGHSH and CDR2 is LQKENI. V was clipped by 5 bases and J by 5 bases, with 12 bases between them. CDR3 length: 13 residues. The CDR3 reads CASSARKSETQYF. In DNA form, the CDR3 reads TGTGCCAGCTCAGCTAGGAAAAGCGAGACCCAGTACTTC.

CDR3 region: CASSVTGGYTDTQYF. The CDR3 nucleotides are TGTGCCAGCAGCGTGACAGGGGGCTACACAGATACGCAGTATTTT. The chain carries TRBV9 and TRBJ2-3; TRBD1 matches at 10 bases. The CDR3 extends over 15 amino acids. J lost 2 bases, V lost 2 bases, and 2 bases had no gene match. Germline V gene lookup returns CDR1 SGDLS and CDR2 YYNGEE. Based on the CDR3 plus reference TRBV9 and TRBJ2-3, the full variable domain is DSGVTQTPKHLITATGQRVTLRCSPRSGDLSVYWYQQSLDQGLQFLIQYYNGEERAKGNILERFSAQQFPDLHSELNLSSLELGDSALYFCASSVTGGYTDTQYFGPGTRLTVL.

The V gene is TRBV28, the J gene TRBJ2-4, with TRBD1 as a possible D gene (6 bases). The germline CDR1 and CDR2 sequences are MDHEN and SYDVKM. This CDR3 has 14 amino acids. The V gene lost 5 bases and the J gene lost 8 bases, with 16 bases spanning the gap. CDR3: CASSPLTGADIQYF. The CDR3, as DNA: TGTGCCAGCAGTCCTCTGACAGGAGCGGACATTCAGTACTTC.

The chain uses TRBV4-1 and TRBJ2-7; 8 bases agree with TRBD2. The CDR3 extends over 15 amino acids. CDR1 MGHRA and CDR2 YSYEKL come from the germline V gene. V trimming: 1 base; J trimming: 2 bases; junction bases outside the gene matches: 4. For the CDR3, the DNA is TGCGCCAGCAGCCAAGGAGCGGGGGCCGCCTACGAGCAGTACTTC. This encodes CASSQGAGAAYEQYF.

The chain is built from TRBV18 and TRBJ2-6, with D possibly matching TRBD1 (6 bases). Trimming removed 1 base from V and 0 bases from J, with 10 bases in between. The CDR3 loop spans 17 amino acids. Germline CDR1 is KGHSH and CDR2 is LQKENI. The CDR3: CASSPLKQGSGANVLTF. In nucleotides, the CDR3 is TGTGCCAGCTCACCACTTAAACAGGGCTCTGGGGCCAACGTCCTGACTTTC.

Written as DNA, the CDR3 is TGTGCCAGCTCACCGCGGGACAGGGTTGAGAACACTGAAGCTTTCTTT. This gives the protein CASSPRDRVENTEAFF. The chain couples TRBV18 to TRBJ1-1; 9 nucleotides line up with TRBD1. The J segment lost 1 base and the V segment lost 3 bases, leaving 6 bases of the junction unmatched. The germline gives CDR1 KGHSH, CDR2 LQKENI. This CDR3 is 16 amino acids long. The full variable domain, in which reference TRBV18 and TRBJ1-1 provide the parts outside the CDR3, is NAGVMQNPRHLVRRRGQEARLRCSPMKGHSHVYWYRQLPEEGLKFMVYLQKENIIDESGMPKERFSAEFPKEGPSILRIQQVVRGDSAAYFCASSPRDRVENTEAFFGQGTRLTVV.

For the CDR3, the DNA is TGTGCCAGCAGTGAAGTTGCAGGCAATAATTCACCCCTCCACTTT. Translation gives CASSEVAGNNSPLHF. The chain employs TRBV6-1 and TRBJ1-6; D remains ambiguous. The V end was cut by 1 base, the J end by 5 bases, with 9 bases between. The CDR3 spans 15 residues. Looked up from germline, CDR1 is MNHNS and CDR2 is SASEGT.